This TCR beta chain was observed in a study of cytomegalovirus exposure and HLA in healthy donors. Germline-derived CDR1 and CDR2 are SGHTA and FQGNSA. This CDR3 is built from 16 residues. The junction had 7 bases not matched to a gene; V was cut back by 0 bases and J by 6 bases. Findings and limits, study-wide: Most subjects had HLA-A and HLA-B alleles reportedly predicted accurately by TCR beta sequences. In a later analysis, V- and J-gene trimming of beta chains associated with a DCLRE1C missense variant, replicated independently. Of the V segments, some could not be distinguished, including TRBV6-2 and TRBV6-3, and were excluded.

This clone was picked up one time. Its antigen is unidentified. The study ran its PCR with 60 Vbeta and 13 Jbeta primers. TCRdb keeps only in-frame clones here, not all; method: immunoSEQ multiplex PCR. This sample carries about 96,000 clones, under 85% of them seen once, and the ten largest clones take roughly 3.2%. J is TRBJ2-1 and V is TRBV7-2; 8 bases are a match to TRBD2. This TCR was recovered from a female donor in good health and CMV-seropositive. The sample taken for sequencing was PBMCs. The DNA of the CDR3 is TGTGCCAGCAGCTTAGCGTTAACTAGCGGTCTCAATGAGCAGTTCTTC. This encodes CASSLALTSGLNEQFF.